The clone carrying this T cell receptor (beta chain) occurred a few times. Its cognate antigen is unknown. The CDR3 extends over 15 amino acids. CDR1 and CDR2 (germline): SGHRS, YFSETQ. V was pared by 2 bases and J by 8 bases, with 7 bases of the junction left unmatched. The sample is drawn from a study of response to subunit inactivated influenza vaccine. TCRdb passed the RT-PCR reads through MiXCR, listing each CDR3 protein once. The sample carries 150,000 to 200,000 distinct CDR3 sequences, approximately 10% recorded once. Study-level points and caveats: That few new T cells are recruited by each seasonal influenza vaccination was the authors' suggestion.

This chain joins TRBV5-1 and TRBJ1-6; 7 nucleotides match TRBD1. This material consisted of non-naive T cells sorted from PBMCs, taken roughly 47 days after vaccination. The TCR originated in a man aged 50 or older who received an inactivated influenza vaccine. CDR3 sequence reads: CASSLRQGVDSPLHF. CDR3 nucleotides: TGCGCCAGCAGCTTACGACAGGGTGTCGATTCACCCCTCCACTTT.